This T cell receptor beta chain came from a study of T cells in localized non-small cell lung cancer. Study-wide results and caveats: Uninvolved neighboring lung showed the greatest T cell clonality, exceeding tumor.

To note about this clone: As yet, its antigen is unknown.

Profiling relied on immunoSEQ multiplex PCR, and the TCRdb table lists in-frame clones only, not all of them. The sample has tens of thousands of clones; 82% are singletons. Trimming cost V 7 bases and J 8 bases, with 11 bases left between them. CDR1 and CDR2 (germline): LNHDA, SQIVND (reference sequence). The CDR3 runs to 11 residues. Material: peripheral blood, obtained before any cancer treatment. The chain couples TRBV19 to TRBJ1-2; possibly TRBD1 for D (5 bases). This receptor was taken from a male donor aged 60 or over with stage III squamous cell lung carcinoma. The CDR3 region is CASKQTGGYTF. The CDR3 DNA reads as TGTGCCAGTAAACAAACAGGCGGCTACACCTTC.